This entry describes one T cell receptor (beta chain). Its antigen is currently unknown. The source of the sample is a study of T cells in Graves' hyperthyroidism and ophthalmopathy. Findings and limits, study-wide: Appearing also in blood were most of the thyroid clonotypes expanded above 0.001.

Diagnoses were made from clinical symptoms, serum measures (thyroxine and TRAb), thyroid ultrasound and orbital computed tomography. What was amplified from RNA transcripts were TCR beta CDR3 regions. Initially, a first-round RT-PCR of the TCR CDR3 employed the HTBI primer set. TCRdb itself ran the multiplex PCR reads through MiXCR, one entry per CDR3 protein. The table lists about 570,000 distinct CDR3 sequences, under 60% of them singletons. This clonotype originated in an adult woman with Graves' disease, either hyperthyroidism or ophthalmopathy (not recorded which). The material sequenced was peripheral blood or thyroid tissue (not recorded which).

Here the CDR3 DNA reads TGTGCCAGCGGGCAGCGGAGAACCGGGGAGCTGTTTTTT. It translates to CASGQRRTGELFF. The chain employs TRBV6-5 and TRBJ2-2, with D possibly matching TRBD2 (5 bases). Germline lookup yields CDR1 MNHEY and CDR2 SVGAGI. V lost 8 bases and J lost 5, with 12 bases in between. The CDR3 runs to 13 residues.